These 10 T cell receptor beta chains came from one sample sequenced in a study of beta chain features in type 1 diabetes (dated by TCRdb to between 2017 and 2018). The receptor library was made with the immunoSEQ multiplex PCR assay. All of the isolated RNA was reverse transcribed with the High Capacity cDNA Reverse Transcription Kit, so expressed TCRB transcripts were sequenced. TCRdb limited this immuneACCESS table to in-frame rearrangements with V and J called. A share of clones is missing; checked studies link under half to unresolved V genes, and the rest is unexplained. The sample table shows approximately 60,000 clones, and roughly three fifths are seen once. The ten largest clonotypes hold 2.2% of the sample. Specimen: Tregs from blood. The cell subset or site label for this specimen denotes: regulatory CD4+ T cells. Every receptor here comes from a woman younger than 30 in good health.

J is TRBJ1-5 and V is TRBV7-9, with D possibly TRBD1 on 5 matching bases. CDR3 length equals 15 residues. Germline CDR1 is SEHNR and CDR2 is FQNEAQ (reference sequence). V shed 5 bases and J shed 0 bases, with 11 bases lying between them. The CDR3 protein is CASSVAGNSNQPQHF. In DNA, the CDR3 is TGTGCCAGCAGCGTGGCAGGGAATAGCAATCAGCCCCAGCATTTT.

The V and J genes are TRBV6-5 and TRBJ1-2; maybe TRBD1 (5 bases). The CDR3 has 14 amino acids. From germline, CDR1 is MNHEY and CDR2 SVGAGI. V was clipped by 5 bases and J by 2 bases, with 12 bases between them. CDR3 residues: CASSRRGANYGYTF. CDR3 bases: TGTGCCAGCAGTCGCCGCGGGGCCAACTATGGCTACACCTTC.

The genes are TRBV4-2 and TRBJ2-6; 9 nucleotides agree with TRBD2. This CDR3 has 19 amino acids. V lost 0 bases and J lost 2; bases outside the gene matches: 8. CDR1 is LGHNA, CDR2 YNFKEQ, per germline. CDR3 in DNA: TGTGCCAGCAGCCAAGAGCCCGCGGCGGGAGGGGCTGGGGCCAACGTCCTGACTTTC. It yields the protein CASSQEPAAGGAGANVLTF.

This chain links TRBV18 with TRBJ1-2, with TRBD1 matching 8 bases. Looked up from germline, CDR1 is KGHSH and CDR2 is LQKENI. V lost 2 bases, J lost 2 bases, and 4 bases stayed unmatched. This CDR3 has 15 residues. CDR3 DNA: TGTGCCAGCTCACCAGGGACAGGCCTGAACTATGGCTACACCTTC. This encodes CASSPGTGLNYGYTF.

The chain combines TRBV7-2 with TRBJ2-5, with a weak D call TRBD2 (5 bases). The CDR3 is made up of 13 amino acids. Trimming took 3 bases from V and 4 from J, leaving 9 bases between them. Germline CDR1 reads SGHTA; CDR2 reads FQGNSA. CDR3 sequence: CASSFNRGETQYF. The CDR3 DNA sequence: TGTGCCAGCAGCTTCAACCGGGGAGAGACCCAGTACTTC.

As concerns this clone: The limits of the CDR3 on the DNA are not certain, so only TCRdb's listed CDR3 is given. The V gene is TRBV6-5, the J gene TRBJ1-4. Germline V lookup: CDR1 MNHEY, CDR2 SVGAGI. 15 amino acids form the CDR3, both terminal residues included. CDR3: CASTTPGGFGKNCFF.

This clone was picked up a small number of times. The chain links TRBV9 to TRBJ2-1; D is perhaps TRBD1 (6 bases). V was trimmed by 2 bases and J by 1 base, leaving 19 bases between them. Germline-derived CDR1 and CDR2 are SGDLS and YYNGEE. This CDR3 has 18 residues. CDR3 sequence: CASSVTGQPINSYNEQFF. The CDR3 nucleotides read TGTGCCAGCAGCGTTACAGGACAGCCGATAAATTCCTACAATGAGCAGTTCTTC. The full variable domain, in which reference TRBV9 and TRBJ2-1 provide the parts outside the CDR3, is DSGVTQTPKHLITATGQRVTLRCSPRSGDLSVYWYQQSLDQGLQFLIQYYNGEERAKGNILERFSAQQFPDLHSELNLSSLELGDSALYFCASSVTGQPINSYNEQFFGPGTRLTVL.

The J gene is TRBJ2-2, the V gene TRBV12-5; possible D gene TRBD1, 6 bases. The CDR3 is made up of 15 amino acids. Per the germline V gene, CDR1 is LGHNT and CDR2 is FRNRAP. V dropped 6 bases and J dropped 0 bases, with 11 bases sitting between them. The CDR3 region is CASGLGTSNTGELFF. DNA for the CDR3: TGTGCTAGTGGCCTCGGGACATCGAACACCGGGGAGCTGTTTTTT.

The chain uses TRBV30 and TRBJ1-5; no reliable D call. Germline V gene lookup returns CDR1 GTSNPN and CDR2 SVGIG (reference sequence). V was clipped by 0 bases and J by 6 bases, with 12 bases between them. The CDR3 extends over 14 amino acids. The DNA of the CDR3 is TGTGCCTGGAGTGTAGCAGGTGGCCGTCAGCCCCAGCATTTT. Translated: CAWSVAGGRQPQHF.

This clone has only one observation. The chain uses TRBV12-5 and TRBJ2-3; D perhaps matches TRBD1 (5 bases). This CDR3 is 16 amino acids long. Germline-derived CDR1 and CDR2 are LGHNT and FRNRAP. V lost 3 bases and J 1 base, leaving 14 bases between the germline ends. This CDR3 reads CASGFRTGEGTDTQYF. CDR3 in DNA: TGTGCTAGTGGTTTCCGTACAGGAGAAGGCACAGATACGCAGTATTTT.